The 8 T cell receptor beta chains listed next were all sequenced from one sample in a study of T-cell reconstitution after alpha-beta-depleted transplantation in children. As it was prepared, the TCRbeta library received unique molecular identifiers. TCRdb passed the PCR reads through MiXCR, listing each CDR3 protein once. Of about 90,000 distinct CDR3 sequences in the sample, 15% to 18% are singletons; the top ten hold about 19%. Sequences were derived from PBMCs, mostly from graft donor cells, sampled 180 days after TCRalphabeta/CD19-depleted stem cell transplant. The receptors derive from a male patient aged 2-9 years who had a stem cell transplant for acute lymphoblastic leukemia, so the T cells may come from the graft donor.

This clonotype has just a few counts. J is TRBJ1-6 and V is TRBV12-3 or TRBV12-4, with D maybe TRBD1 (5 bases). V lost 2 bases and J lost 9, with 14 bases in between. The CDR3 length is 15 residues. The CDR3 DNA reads TGTGCCAGCAGTTTAAATTTATGGAGGGGTTCACCCCTCCACTTT. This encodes CASSLNLWRGSPLHF.

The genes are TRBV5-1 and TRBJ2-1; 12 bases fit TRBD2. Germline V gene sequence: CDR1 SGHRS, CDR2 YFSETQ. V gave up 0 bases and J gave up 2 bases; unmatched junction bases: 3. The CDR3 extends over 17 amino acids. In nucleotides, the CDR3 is TGCGCCAGCAGCTTGGAGCCTAGCGGGAGGGCCTACAATGAGCAGTTCTTC. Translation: CASSLEPSGRAYNEQFF. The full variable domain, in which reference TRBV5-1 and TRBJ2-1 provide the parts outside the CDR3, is KAGVTQTPRYLIKTRGQQVTLSCSPISGHRSVSWYQQTPGQGLQFLFEYFSETQRNKGNFPGRFSGRQFSNSRSEMNVSTLELGDSALYLCASSLEPSGRAYNEQFFGPGTRLTVL.

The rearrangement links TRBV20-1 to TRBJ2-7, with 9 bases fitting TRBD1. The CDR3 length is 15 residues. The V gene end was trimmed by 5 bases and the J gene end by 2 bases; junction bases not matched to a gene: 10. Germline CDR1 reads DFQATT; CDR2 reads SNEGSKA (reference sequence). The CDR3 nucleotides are TGCAGTGCTCGAAAGCCCGGGACAGGGCCCTACGAGCAGTACTTC. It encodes CSARKPGTGPYEQYF.

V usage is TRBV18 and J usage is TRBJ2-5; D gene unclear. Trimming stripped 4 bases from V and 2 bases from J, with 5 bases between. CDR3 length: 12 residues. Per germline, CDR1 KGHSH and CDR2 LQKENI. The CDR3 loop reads CASSRVQETQYF. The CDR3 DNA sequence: TGTGCCAGCTCACGGGTTCAAGAGACCCAGTACTTC.

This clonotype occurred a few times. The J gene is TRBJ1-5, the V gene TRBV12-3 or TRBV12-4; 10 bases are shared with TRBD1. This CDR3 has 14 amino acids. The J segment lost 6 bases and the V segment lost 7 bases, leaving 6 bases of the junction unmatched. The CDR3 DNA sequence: TGTGCCAGCACCCCGACAGGGGGCGGTCAGCCCCAGCATTTT. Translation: CASTPTGGGQPQHF.

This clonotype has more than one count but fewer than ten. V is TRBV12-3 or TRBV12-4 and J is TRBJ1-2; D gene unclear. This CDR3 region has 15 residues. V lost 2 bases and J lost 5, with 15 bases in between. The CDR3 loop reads CASSLMGPLSYGYTF. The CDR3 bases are TGTGCCAGCAGTTTAATGGGTCCGTTAAGTTATGGCTACACCTTC.

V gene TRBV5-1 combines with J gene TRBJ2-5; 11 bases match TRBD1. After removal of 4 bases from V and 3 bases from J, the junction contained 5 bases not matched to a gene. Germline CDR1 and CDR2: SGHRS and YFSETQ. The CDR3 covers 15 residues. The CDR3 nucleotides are TGCGCCAGCAGCCCGGGGGACAGGGGGAAAGAGACCCAGTACTTC. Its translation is CASSPGDRGKETQYF.

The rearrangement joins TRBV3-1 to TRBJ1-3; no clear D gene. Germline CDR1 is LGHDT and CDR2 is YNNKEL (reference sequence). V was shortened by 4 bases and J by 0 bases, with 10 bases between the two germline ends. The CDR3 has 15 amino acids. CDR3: CASSPYRSSGNTIYF. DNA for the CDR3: TGTGCCAGCAGCCCCTACAGAAGCTCTGGAAACACCATATATTTT.